One and the same sample provided the 22 T cell receptor beta chains below, sequenced in a study of response to subunit inactivated influenza vaccine. Each CDR3 protein is one row after TCRdb ran MiXCR on the RT-PCR reads. The sample gives just over 300,000 distinct CDR3 sequences, around 20% of which show up once; around a tenth is in the top ten. Sequenced material: PBMCs from blood, taken about 20 months after vaccination. All receptors come from a man between 50 and 75 years old who received an inactivated influenza vaccine.

This clonotype came up a few times. V gene TRBV20-1 combines with J gene TRBJ2-5; a weak D match, TRBD2 (5 bases). Deletions cut 0 bases from V and 1 base from J, with 15 bases between. The CDR3 totals 16 residues. CDR1 and CDR2 (germline): DFQATT, SNEGSKA (reference sequence). CDR3 nucleotide sequence: TGCAGTGCTAGAGATTTTCAGCGGACCGTCCAAGAGACCCAGTACTTC. Translated, it gives CSARDFQRTVQETQYF.

Only a few counts were recorded for this clonotype. This CDR3 is CASSYGTAANYGYTF. CDR3 DNA sequence: TGTGCCAGCAGTTACGGGACAGCGGCTAACTATGGCTACACCTTC. V usage is TRBV6-2 or TRBV6-3 and J usage is TRBJ1-2; 7 bases fit TRBD1. Germline V lookup: CDR1 MNHEY, CDR2 SVGEGT. The CDR3 length is 15 residues. V shed 2 bases, J shed 0 bases, and the junction held 3 bases outside the gene matches.

The rearrangement links TRBV7-2 to TRBJ1-4, with D unresolved. V lost 4 bases, J lost 8 bases, and 14 bases lay in between. The CDR3 is 14 residues long. Germline-derived CDR1 and CDR2 are SGHTA and FQGNSA. CDR3: CASSSSGPREKLFF. DNA of the CDR3: TGTGCCAGCAGCTCAAGCGGACCCAGGGAAAAACTGTTTTTT.

V is TRBV9 and J is TRBJ2-3; 7 nucleotides line up with TRBD2. Trimming cost V 0 bases and J 3 bases; bases outside gene matches: 4. CDR1 is SGDLS, CDR2 YYNGEE, per germline. The CDR3 extends over 15 amino acids. The CDR3 loop is CASSVEAGRTDTQYF. The CDR3 DNA reads TGTGCCAGCAGCGTAGAAGCGGGGAGAACAGATACGCAGTATTTT.

The rearrangement uses TRBV6-2 or TRBV6-3 and TRBJ2-3; D unresolved. V lost 6 bases, J lost 3 bases, and 10 bases lay in between. The CDR3 consists of 13 residues. The germline V gene has CDR1 MNHEY and CDR2 SVGEGT. CDR3 residues: CASRNVGTDTQYF. CDR3 bases: TGTGCCAGCAGAAATGTTGGGACAGATACGCAGTATTTT.

This clonotype was recorded many times. This rearrangement joins TRBV10-3 to TRBJ1-2, with 7 bases identical to TRBD1. The CDR3 runs 13 residues. The germline V gene has CDR1 ENHRY and CDR2 SYGVKD. Unmatched junction bases numbered 4, after V lost 1 base and J lost 8 bases. The CDR3 DNA reads as TGTGCCATCAGTGAGTGGGACAGCCGCGGCTACACCTTC. It encodes CAISEWDSRGYTF.

The J gene is TRBJ2-6, the V gene TRBV6-5, with D maybe TRBD2 (5 bases). The CDR3 spans 19 residues. CDR1 MNHEY and CDR2 SVGAGI come from the germline V gene. Trimming cost V 3 bases and J 4 bases, with 22 bases left between them. The CDR3 spells CASSYSSTRALEGANVLTF. In DNA form, the CDR3 reads TGTGCCAGCAGTTATTCTAGTACGAGGGCACTGGAAGGGGCCAACGTCCTGACTTTC.

This clonotype showed up many times. The chain is built from TRBV5-1 and TRBJ1-2; 7 positions match TRBD1. The trim removed 0 bases at V and 2 bases at J, leaving 4 bases unmatched. The CDR3 loop spans 15 amino acids. CDR1 SGHRS and CDR2 YFSETQ come from the germline V gene. CDR3 amino acids: CASSLVQGENYGYTF. Written as DNA, the CDR3 is TGCGCCAGCAGCTTGGTGCAGGGGGAAAACTATGGCTACACCTTC.

The CDR3 DNA is TGCAGCACCATCGGAGAGACCCAGTACTTC. Encoded protein: CSTIGETQYF. The chain employs TRBV29-1 and TRBJ2-5; D remains ambiguous. V was pared by 8 bases and J by 4 bases, with 8 bases between. The CDR3 contains 10 residues. CDR1 SQVTM and CDR2 ANQGSEA come from the germline V gene.

The gene calls are TRBV5-8 and TRBJ1-5, with 10 bases lining up with TRBD1. This CDR3 has 13 amino acids. Germline V gives CDR1 SGHTS, CDR2 YDEGEE. V was pared by 6 bases and J by 6 bases, with 3 bases of the junction left unmatched. The CDR3 nucleotides are TGTGCCAGCACTGGGACAGGGGTTCAGCCCCAGCATTTT. Encoded protein: CASTGTGVQPQHF.

This clonotype was seen repeatedly, ten times or more. CDR3 sequence (DNA): TGTGCCAGCAGCTTATCGAGGGGAATCGGCTACACCTTC. Its translation is CASSLSRGIGYTF. V gene TRBV11-3 combines with J gene TRBJ1-2, with D maybe TRBD1 (5 bases). V was trimmed by 2 bases and J by 8 bases, leaving 12 bases between them. The CDR3 has 13 residues. CDR1 is SGHNT, CDR2 YENEEA, per germline.

In its sample, this clonotype was seen many times. The chain joins TRBV5-1 to TRBJ2-7; 9 bases fit TRBD1. Germline V gene sequence: CDR1 SGHRS, CDR2 YFSETQ. The junction had 4 bases not matched to a gene; V was cut back by 4 bases and J by 5 bases. This CDR3 is 13 amino acids long. The CDR3 here is CASSLRDRDEQYF. CDR3 coding DNA: TGCGCCAGCAGCCTCCGGGACAGGGACGAGCAGTACTTC.

In its sample, this clonotype was seen many times. The chain links TRBV10-3 to TRBJ1-5; D is possibly TRBD1 (5 bases). V lost 3 bases to trimming and J lost 3 bases, with 12 bases between them. The CDR3 sequence is 15 residues long. Per germline, CDR1 ENHRY and CDR2 SYGVKD. CDR3 nucleotides: TGTGCCATCAGTGATACGGGCGGGGCCAATCAGCCCCAGCATTTT. It translates to CAISDTGGANQPQHF.

The genes are TRBV7-9 and TRBJ1-1; 11 bases match TRBD1. CDR3 length equals 15 residues. CDR1 is SEHNR, CDR2 FQNEAQ, per germline (reference sequence). Germline trimming cut 2 bases from V and 5 bases from J; bases unmatched to any gene: 4. CDR3 nucleotides: TGTGCCAGCAGCTTACTTGGGACAGGGGGAACTGAAGCTTTCTTT. Translating gives CASSLLGTGGTEAFF.

This clonotype was seen more than once but under ten times. V usage is TRBV7-2 and J usage is TRBJ1-2; a possible D gene is TRBD1 (5 bases). Between the trimmed V and J ends, which lost 1 base and 5 bases, there was a span of 11 bases. The germline gives CDR1 SGHTA, CDR2 FQGNSA. This CDR3 is built from 14 residues. The CDR3 nucleotides are TGTGCCAGCAGCTTAGTCGCAGGGAAGTATGGCTACACCTTC. It codes for CASSLVAGKYGYTF. The full variable domain, with the rest looked up from reference TRBV7-2 and TRBJ1-2, is GAGVSQSPSNKVTEKGKDVELRCDPISGHTALYWYRQSLGQGLEFLIYFQGNSAPDKSGLPSDRFSAERTGGSVSTLTIQRTQQEDSAVYLCASSLVAGKYGYTFGSGTRLTVV.

The gene calls are TRBV6-6 and TRBJ2-1, with TRBD2 identical over 9 bases. The germline V gene encodes CDR1 MNHNY and CDR2 SVGAGI (reference sequence). CDR3 length equals 13 residues. Trimming at V came to 6 bases and at J to 8 bases, leaving 5 bases not matched to a gene. The CDR3 reads CASSLPSGDEQFF. The CDR3 nucleotides are TGTGCCAGCAGCCTTCCTAGCGGGGATGAGCAGTTCTTC.

This clonotype turned up a few times. The chain has TRBV5-5 and TRBJ2-2; no firm D call. The CDR3 contains 16 residues. Per the germline V gene, CDR1 is SGHKS and CDR2 is YYEKEE (reference sequence). The V gene lost 0 bases and the J gene lost 1 base, with 10 bases spanning the gap. The CDR3 DNA is TGTGCCAGCAGCTTGGTGTTAGCCCTGAACACCGGGGAGCTGTTTTTT. Amino acid sequence: CASSLVLALNTGELFF.

This clonotype was counted between two and nine times. This chain uses TRBV7-9 with TRBJ2-3, with TRBD2 matching over 12 bases. CDR1 and CDR2 (germline): SEHNR, FQNEAQ (reference sequence). V was clipped by 5 bases and J by 4 bases; unmatched bases: 4. The CDR3 has 15 amino acids. The CDR3 sequence is CASSRLAGVSDTQYF. The CDR3, as DNA: TGTGCCAGCAGCCGACTAGCGGGAGTTTCAGATACGCAGTATTTT.

This clonotype was counted only a few times. This rearrangement joins TRBV7-9 to TRBJ2-7, with no clear D. The CDR3 spans 12 residues. From germline, CDR1 is SEHNR and CDR2 FQNEAQ (reference sequence). Between the trimmed V and J ends, which lost 3 bases and 5 bases, there was a span of 8 bases. The chain's CDR3 is CASSFSINEQYF. The CDR3 DNA is TGTGCCAGCAGCTTTTCTATTAACGAGCAGTACTTC.

The chain links TRBV20-1 to TRBJ2-3; D is tentatively TRBD1 or TRBD2 (5 bases each). Trimming removed 3 bases from V and 2 bases from J, with 12 bases in between. The CDR3 contains 14 residues. From germline, CDR1 is DFQATT and CDR2 SNEGSKA (reference sequence). The CDR3 bases are TGCAGTGCTAGGCCCTCCGGGGCCACAGATACGCAGTATTTT. Translating gives CSARPSGATDTQYF.

This chain links TRBV4-3 with TRBJ2-3; D remains ambiguous. This CDR3 has 13 residues. The V end lost 1 base, the J end lost 6 bases, and 8 bases lay between the germline ends. Germline CDR1 and CDR2: LGHNA and YSLEER. The CDR3 here is CASSQGPRDTQYF. The DNA of the CDR3 is TGCGCCAGCAGCCAAGGACCCAGGGATACGCAGTATTTT.

The rearrangement uses TRBV20-1 and TRBJ2-1; 10 bases agree with TRBD2. Per germline, CDR1 DFQATT and CDR2 SNEGSKA (reference sequence). This CDR3 is built from 15 residues. V was clipped by 1 base and J by 6 bases; unmatched bases: 6. This CDR3 reads CSARAGTSVRNEQFF. The CDR3 DNA is TGCAGTGCTAGAGCTGGGACTAGCGTCCGCAATGAGCAGTTCTTC.